Reported below is one T cell receptor (beta chain). Generated by immunoSEQ multiplex PCR, the TCRdb table keeps only in-frame clones and is missing some. Of 250,000 to 300,000 clones listed, almost 85% were seen once; the top ten hold 5% to 6.5%. The sample is drawn from a study of blood T cell repertoires in COVID-19. Study at large: Collection of acute and convalescent COVID-19 samples took place in the United States, Italy and Spain.

This CDR3 has 14 residues. Trimming took 6 bases from V and 2 from J; bases not matched to a gene: 2. Germline V gene lookup returns CDR1 ENHRY and CDR2 SYGVKD. The V gene is TRBV10-3, the J gene TRBJ2-2, with 8 bases lining up with TRBD1. Sequenced: peripheral blood. The receptor comes from a man aged 45 to 65 with active or convalescent COVID-19. This CDR3 is CAISGQGNTGELFF. CDR3 nucleotides: TGTGCCATCAGCGGACAGGGTAACACCGGGGAGCTGTTTTTT.